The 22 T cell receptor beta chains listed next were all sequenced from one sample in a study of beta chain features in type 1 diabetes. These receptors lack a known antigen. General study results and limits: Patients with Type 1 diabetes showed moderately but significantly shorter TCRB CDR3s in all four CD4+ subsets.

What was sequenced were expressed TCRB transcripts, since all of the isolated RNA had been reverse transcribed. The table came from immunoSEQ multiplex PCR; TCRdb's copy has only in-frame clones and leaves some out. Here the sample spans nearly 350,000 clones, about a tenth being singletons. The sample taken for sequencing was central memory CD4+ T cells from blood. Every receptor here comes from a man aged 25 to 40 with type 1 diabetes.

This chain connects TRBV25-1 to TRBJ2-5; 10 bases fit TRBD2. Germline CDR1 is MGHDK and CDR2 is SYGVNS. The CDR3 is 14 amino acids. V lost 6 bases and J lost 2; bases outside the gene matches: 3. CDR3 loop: CASRLAGTQETQYF. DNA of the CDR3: TGTGCCAGCAGACTAGCGGGGACACAAGAGACCCAGTACTTC. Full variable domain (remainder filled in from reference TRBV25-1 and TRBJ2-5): EADIYQTPRYLVIGTGKKITLECSQTMGHDKMYWYQQDPGMELHLIHYSYGVNSTEKGDLSSESTVSRIRTEHFPLTLESARPSHTSQYLCASRLAGTQETQYFGPGTRLLVL.

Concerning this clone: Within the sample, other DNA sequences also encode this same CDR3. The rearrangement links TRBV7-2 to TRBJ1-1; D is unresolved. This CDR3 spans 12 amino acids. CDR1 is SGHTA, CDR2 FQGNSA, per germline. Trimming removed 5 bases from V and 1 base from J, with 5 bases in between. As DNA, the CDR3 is TGTGCCAGCAGCCTACAGAACACTGAAGCTTTCTTT. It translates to CASSLQNTEAFF.

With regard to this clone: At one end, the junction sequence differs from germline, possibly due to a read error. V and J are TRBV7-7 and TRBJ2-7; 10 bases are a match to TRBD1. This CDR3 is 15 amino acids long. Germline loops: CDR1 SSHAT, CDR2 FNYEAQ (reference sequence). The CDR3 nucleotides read TGTGCTAGCAGCACAGGACAGGGGGGAGGCTACGAGCAGTACTTC. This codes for CASSTGQGGGYEQYF.

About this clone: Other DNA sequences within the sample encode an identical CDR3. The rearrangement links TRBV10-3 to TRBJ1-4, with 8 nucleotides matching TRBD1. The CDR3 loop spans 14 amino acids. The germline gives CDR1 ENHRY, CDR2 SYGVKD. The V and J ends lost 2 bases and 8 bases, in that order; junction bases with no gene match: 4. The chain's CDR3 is CAISEDRGDEKLFF. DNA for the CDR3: TGTGCCATCAGTGAGGACAGGGGAGACGAAAAACTGTTTTTT.

CDR3 in amino acids: CATSWGPLRGYTF. Written as DNA, the CDR3 is TGTGCCACCTCATGGGGACCCCTCCGTGGCTACACCTTC. This chain links TRBV5-6 with TRBJ1-2, with D perhaps matching TRBD1 (5 bases). Looked up from germline, CDR1 is SGHDT and CDR2 is YYEEEE. There are 13 residues in the CDR3. The germline V and J ends were trimmed by 9 bases and 7 bases, with 19 bases remaining between them.

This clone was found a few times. This chain's CDR3 is CASSFSGTPDNEQFF. The DNA of the CDR3 is TGTGCCAGCAGCTTTTCCGGGACACCCGACAATGAGCAGTTCTTC. The V and J genes are TRBV11-2 and TRBJ2-1; maybe TRBD1 (6 bases). Trimming left V 3 bases short and J 5 bases short, with 14 bases between. The V gene's germline CDR1 is SGHAT and CDR2 FQNNGV. The CDR3 totals 15 residues.

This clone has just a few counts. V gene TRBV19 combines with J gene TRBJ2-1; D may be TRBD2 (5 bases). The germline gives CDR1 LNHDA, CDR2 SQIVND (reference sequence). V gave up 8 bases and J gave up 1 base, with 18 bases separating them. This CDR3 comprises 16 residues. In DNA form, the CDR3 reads TGTGCCAGTGAGCCCGGGAACGGGGAATCCTACAATGAGCAGTTCTTC. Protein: CASEPGNGESYNEQFF.

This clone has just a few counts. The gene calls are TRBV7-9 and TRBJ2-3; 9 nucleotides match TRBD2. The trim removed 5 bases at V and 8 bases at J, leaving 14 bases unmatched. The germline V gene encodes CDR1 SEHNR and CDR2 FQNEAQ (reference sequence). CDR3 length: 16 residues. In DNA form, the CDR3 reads TGTGCCAGCAGCCCGACTGGCCAGCGGGGGGTTGGTACGCAGTATTTT. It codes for CASSPTGQRGVGTQYF.

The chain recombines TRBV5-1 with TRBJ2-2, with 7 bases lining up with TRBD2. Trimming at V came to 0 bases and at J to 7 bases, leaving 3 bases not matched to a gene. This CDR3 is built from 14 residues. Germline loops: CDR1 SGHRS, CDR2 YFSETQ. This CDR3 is CASSLGLAVGELFF. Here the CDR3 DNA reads TGCGCCAGCAGCTTGGGACTAGCTGTCGGGGAGCTGTTTTTT.

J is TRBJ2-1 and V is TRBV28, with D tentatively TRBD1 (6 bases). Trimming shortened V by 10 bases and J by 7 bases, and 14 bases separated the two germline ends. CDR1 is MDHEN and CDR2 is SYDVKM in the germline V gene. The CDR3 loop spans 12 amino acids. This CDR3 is CATVRQANEQFF. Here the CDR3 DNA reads TGTGCCACCGTGCGACAGGCGAATGAGCAGTTCTTC. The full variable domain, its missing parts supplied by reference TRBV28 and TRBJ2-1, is DVKVTQSSRYLVKRTGEKVFLECVQDMDHENMFWYRQDPGLGLRLIYFSYDVKMKEKGDIPEGYSVSREKKERFSLILESASTNQTSMYLCATVRQANEQFFGPGTRLTVL.

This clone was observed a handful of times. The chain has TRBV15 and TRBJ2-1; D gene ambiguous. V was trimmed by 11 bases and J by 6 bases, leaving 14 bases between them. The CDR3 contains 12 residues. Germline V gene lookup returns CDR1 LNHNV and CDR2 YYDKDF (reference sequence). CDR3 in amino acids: CAGEERVNEQFF. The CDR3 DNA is TGTGCCGGTGAGGAGCGAGTCAATGAGCAGTTCTTC.

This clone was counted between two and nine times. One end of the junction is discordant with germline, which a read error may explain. CDR3 sequence reads: CASSLALNQPQHF. The CDR3 coding sequence is TGTGCTAGCAGCTTAGCACTAAATCAGCCCCAGCATTTT. The chain has TRBV7-7 and TRBJ1-5; D is ambiguous. CDR3 size: 13 residues. CDR1 SSHAT and CDR2 FNYEAQ come from the germline V gene (reference sequence).

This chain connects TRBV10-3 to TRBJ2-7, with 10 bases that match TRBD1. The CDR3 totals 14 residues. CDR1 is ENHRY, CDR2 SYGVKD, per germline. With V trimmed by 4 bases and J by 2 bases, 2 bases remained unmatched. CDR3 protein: CAISAGTGAYEQYF. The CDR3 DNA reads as TGTGCCATCAGTGCCGGGACAGGGGCCTACGAGCAGTACTTC.

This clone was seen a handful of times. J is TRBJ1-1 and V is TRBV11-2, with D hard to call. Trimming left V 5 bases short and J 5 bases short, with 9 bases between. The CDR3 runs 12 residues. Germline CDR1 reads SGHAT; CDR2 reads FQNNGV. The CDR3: CASSPQVTEAFF. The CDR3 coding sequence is TGTGCCAGCAGCCCCCAGGTGACTGAAGCTTTCTTT.

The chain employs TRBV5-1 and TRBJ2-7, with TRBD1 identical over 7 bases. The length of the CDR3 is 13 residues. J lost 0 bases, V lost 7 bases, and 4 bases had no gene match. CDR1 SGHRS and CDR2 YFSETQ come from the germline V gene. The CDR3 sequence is CASARDSSYEQYF. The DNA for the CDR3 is TGCGCCAGCGCCCGGGACAGCTCCTACGAGCAGTACTTC.

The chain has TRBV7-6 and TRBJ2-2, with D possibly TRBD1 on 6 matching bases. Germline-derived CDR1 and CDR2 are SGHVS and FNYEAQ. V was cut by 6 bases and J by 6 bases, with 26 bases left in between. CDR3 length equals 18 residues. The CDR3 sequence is CASSFTPSGAVSAGELFF. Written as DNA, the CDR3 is TGTGCCAGCAGTTTTACTCCCTCAGGGGCTGTCTCGGCCGGGGAGCTGTTTTTT.

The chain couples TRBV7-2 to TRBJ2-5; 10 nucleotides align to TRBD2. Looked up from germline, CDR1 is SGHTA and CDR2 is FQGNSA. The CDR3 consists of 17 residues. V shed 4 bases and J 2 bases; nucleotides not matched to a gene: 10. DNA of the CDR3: TGTGCCAGCAGCTCCCATAGCGGGGGGACCAGTCAAGAGACCCAGTACTTC. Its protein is CASSSHSGGTSQETQYF. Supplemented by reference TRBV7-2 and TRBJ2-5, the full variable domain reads GAGVSQSPSNKVTEKGKDVELRCDPISGHTALYWYRQSLGQGLEFLIYFQGNSAPDKSGLPSDRFSAERTGGSVSTLTIQRTQQEDSAVYLCASSSHSGGTSQETQYFGPGTRLLVL.

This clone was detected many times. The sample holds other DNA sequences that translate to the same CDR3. In DNA, the CDR3 is TGTGCCAGCAGCTTAACCAGGGACACAGATACGCAGTATTTT. Translated, it gives CASSLTRDTDTQYF. The chain has TRBV7-2 and TRBJ2-3; weak D call: TRBD1 (5 bases). This CDR3 has 14 residues. Germline V gene sequence: CDR1 SGHTA, CDR2 FQGNSA. Trimming cost V 2 bases and J 2 bases, with 8 bases left between them. Full variable domain (remainder filled in from reference TRBV7-2 and TRBJ2-3): GAGVSQSPSNKVTEKGKDVELRCDPISGHTALYWYRQSLGQGLEFLIYFQGNSAPDKSGLPSDRFSAERTGGSVSTLTIQRTQQEDSAVYLCASSLTRDTDTQYFGPGTRLTVL.

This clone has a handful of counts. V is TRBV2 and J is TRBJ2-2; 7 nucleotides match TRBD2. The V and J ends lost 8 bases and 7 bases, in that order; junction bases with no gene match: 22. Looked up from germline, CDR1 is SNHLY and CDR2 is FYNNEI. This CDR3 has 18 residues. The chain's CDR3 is CASVNSVGQGGMSGELFF. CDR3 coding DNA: TGTGCCAGCGTTAATAGTGTTGGGCAGGGAGGGATGAGCGGGGAGCTGTTTTTT.

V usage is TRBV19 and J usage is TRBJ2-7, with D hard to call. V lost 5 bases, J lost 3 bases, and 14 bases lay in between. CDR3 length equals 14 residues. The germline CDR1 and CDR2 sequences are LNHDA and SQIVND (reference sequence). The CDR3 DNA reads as TGTGCCAGTAGTGTTACTTCCACCCTCTACGAGCAGTACTTC. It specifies CASSVTSTLYEQYF.

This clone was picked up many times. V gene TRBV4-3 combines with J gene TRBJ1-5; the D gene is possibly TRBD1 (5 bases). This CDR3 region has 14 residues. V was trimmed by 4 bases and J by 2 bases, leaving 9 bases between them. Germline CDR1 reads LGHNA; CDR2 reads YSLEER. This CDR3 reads CASSPETGNQPQHF. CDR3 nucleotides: TGCGCCAGCAGCCCAGAGACAGGCAATCAGCCCCAGCATTTT.

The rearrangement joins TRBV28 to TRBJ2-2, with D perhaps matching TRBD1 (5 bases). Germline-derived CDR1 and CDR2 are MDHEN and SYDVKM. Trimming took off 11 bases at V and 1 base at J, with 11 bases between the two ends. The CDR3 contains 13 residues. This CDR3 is CASLGQNTGELFF. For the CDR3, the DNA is TGTGCCTCCCTCGGACAGAACACCGGGGAGCTGTTTTTT. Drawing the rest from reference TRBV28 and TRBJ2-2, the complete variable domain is DVKVTQSSRYLVKRTGEKVFLECVQDMDHENMFWYRQDPGLGLRLIYFSYDVKMKEKGDIPEGYSVSREKKERFSLILESASTNQTSMYLCASLGQNTGELFFGEGSRLTVL.